This T cell receptor beta chain was profiled in a study of shared clonotypes between healthy human individuals. CD45RO-negative CD8 cells positively selected for CCR7 made up the naive population, which excluded terminally differentiated effector memory CD45RA+ cells. Original methodology: Junction-only sequences without quality scores came from ImmunoSEQ, so filtering differed. Sequencing used immunoSEQ multiplex PCR; TCRdb keeps in-frame clones, though not all of them. V and J calls and clone size are copied from that table; D and trimming were computed from the DNA. The table shows 660,000 or so clones, with 96% occurring only once. J was trimmed by 3 bases and V by 2 bases; bases with no gene match: 5. There are 16 residues in the CDR3. The germline V gene has CDR1 SGHNT and CDR2 YYREEE (reference sequence).

This chain uses TRBV5-4 with TRBJ2-5, with 12 positions matching TRBD2. The material sequenced was naive CD8+ T cells sorted from blood. The sequence was collected from a woman aged 25 to 45 in good health. The CDR3 here is CASSLGLAGGEETQYF. CDR3 DNA sequence: TGTGCCAGCAGCTTAGGGCTAGCGGGAGGGGAAGAGACCCAGTACTTC.